This TCR beta chain was documented in a study of cytomegalovirus exposure and HLA in healthy donors. The study's findings and limits: Donor immune exposure was known only as CMV serostatus. Both high specificity and high sensitivity reportedly marked the classifier's diagnosis of cytomegalovirus status. The investigators catalogued some 160 TCR beta chains as cytomegalovirus-associated. It was assumed in the presence/absence analyses that sequencing depth was roughly uniform across donors.

From germline, CDR1 is SGDLS and CDR2 YYNGEE. CDR3 length equals 15 residues. The PCR was carried out with 60 Vbeta primers and 13 Jbeta primers. Here immunoSEQ multiplex PCR was the method, and the copy in TCRdb shows in-frame clones only, minus some. The profile covers about 140,000 clones, with approximately 70% appearing a single time and 6.5% taken by the ten largest. This clone appeared a few times. The antigen remains undetermined. The sequenced material came from PBMCs. V and J are TRBV9 and TRBJ2-5; D call uncertain. The better agreement between TRBJ2-7 and the DNA end casts doubt on the J call. The source is a woman aged 55-70 years in good health and CMV-seronegative. CDR3 sequence reads: CASSVDPRSSYEQYF. The CDR3 DNA sequence: TGTGCCAGCAGCGTAGATCCACGTAGCTCCTACGAGCAGTACTTC.